The 17 T cell receptor beta chains below all came from one sample that was sequenced in a study of blood T cell repertoires in COVID-19. The repertoire was sequenced with immunoSEQ multiplex PCR; TCRdb's copy has only in-frame clones and lacks some. The sample lists approximately 190,000 clones, roughly 80% occurring once. Sequenced: peripheral blood. The receptor set was obtained from a human donor in a cohort sampled during active COVID-19.

This chain connects TRBV7-3 to TRBJ2-3, with TRBD2 identical over 12 bases. The CDR3 extends over 17 amino acids. V dropped 4 bases and J dropped 2; count of bases not matched to a gene: 7. The germline gives CDR1 SGHTA, CDR2 FQGTGA. CDR3 loop: CASSSTGTSGPTDTQYF. In DNA, the CDR3 is TGTGCCAGCAGCTCAACCGGGACTAGCGGGCCCACAGATACGCAGTATTTT.

The chain has TRBV29-1 and TRBJ2-7; D remains ambiguous. Trimming left V 0 bases short and J 6 bases short, with 9 bases between. The germline CDR1 and CDR2 sequences are SQVTM and ANQGSEA. The CDR3 sequence is 12 residues long. In nucleotides, the CDR3 is TGCAGCGTTGAAGAATATACACGCGAGCAGTACTTC. Amino acids: CSVEEYTREQYF.

This clone was seen a handful of times. The rearrangement uses TRBV19 and TRBJ2-2, with TRBD2 identical over 9 bases. The germline V gene has CDR1 LNHDA and CDR2 SQIVND (reference sequence). The CDR3 totals 19 residues. Losses at the gene ends were 6 bases for V and 8 bases for J; bases not matched to a gene: 22. CDR3 DNA sequence: TGTGCCAGTAGCCGATCTTCGCTAGCGGGAATTCCTCGTTTGGGGGAGCTGTTTTTT. Amino acids: CASSRSSLAGIPRLGELFF. Full variable domain (outside the CDR3, taken from reference TRBV19 and TRBJ2-2): DGGITQSPKYLFRKEGQNVTLSCEQNLNHDAMYWYRQDPGQGLRLIYYSQIVNDFQKGDIAEGYSVSREKKESFPLTVTSAQKNPTAFYLCASSRSSLAGIPRLGELFFGEGSRLTVL.

This CDR3 reads CAWSARQGTSGANVLTF. CDR3 nucleotide sequence: TGTGCCTGGAGCGCTAGACAGGGTACCTCTGGGGCCAACGTCCTGACTTTC. V and J are TRBV30 and TRBJ2-6; 7 bases match TRBD1. From germline, CDR1 is GTSNPN and CDR2 SVGIG (reference sequence). This CDR3 is built from 17 residues. V was pared by 3 bases and J by 0 bases, with 8 bases of the junction left unmatched.

The V gene is TRBV21-1, the J gene TRBJ1-5. TRBV21-1 is an annotated pseudogene. CDR3 length equals 15 residues. DNA of the CDR3: TGTGCCAGCAGCGTCCTAAAAGGGGAGGATCAGCCCCAGCATTTT. This encodes CASSVLKGEDQPQHF.

V usage is TRBV5-1 and J usage is TRBJ1-4; no firm D call. Between the trimmed V and J ends, which lost 0 bases and 6 bases, there was a span of 12 bases. CDR3 length: 15 residues. Germline V CDR1 and CDR2: SGHRS, YFSETQ. The CDR3 spells CASSLGGVVYEKLFF. CDR3 nucleotide sequence: TGCGCCAGCAGCTTGGGAGGTGTTGTTTATGAAAAACTGTTTTTT.

V and J are TRBV6-5 and TRBJ1-2; 7 nucleotides match TRBD1. V lost 5 bases, J lost 8 bases, and 14 bases stayed unmatched. From germline, CDR1 is MNHEY and CDR2 SVGAGI. CDR3 length equals 15 residues. The CDR3 nucleotides are TGTGCCAGCAGTCATGGGACAGCAGGTGGAGTCGGCTACACCTTC. This encodes CASSHGTAGGVGYTF.

This clone was seen more than once but under ten times. This sequence joins TRBV28 and TRBJ2-1, with D possibly TRBD2 on 5 matching bases. Trimming removed 5 bases at V and 7 bases at J, with 9 bases between. CDR1 and CDR2 (germline): MDHEN, SYDVKM. The CDR3 has 12 amino acids. Here the CDR3 DNA reads TGTGCCAGCAGTCAGACGGGGAATGAGCAGTTCTTC. Protein: CASSQTGNEQFF.

The rearrangement joins TRBV28 to TRBJ2-2, with no clear D. Germline CDR1 MDHEN, CDR2 SYDVKM. This CDR3 is 13 amino acids long. Trimming took 7 bases from V and 4 from J, leaving 10 bases between them. The CDR3 reads CASTIPPTGELFF. In nucleotides, the CDR3 is TGTGCCAGCACCATCCCCCCCACCGGGGAGCTGTTTTTT.

J is TRBJ1-6 and V is TRBV2; 8 bases align to TRBD1. V lost 5 bases, J lost 7 bases, and 10 bases stayed unmatched. The CDR3 covers 16 residues. Germline CDR1 and CDR2: SNHLY and FYNNEI. The CDR3 reads CASSRQGQKQNSPLHF. The CDR3 DNA is TGTGCCAGCAGTAGACAGGGGCAAAAGCAAAATTCACCCCTCCACTTT.

This chain joins TRBV6-5 and TRBJ1-1, with TRBD1 as a possible D gene (5 bases). V lost 9 bases to trimming and J lost 2 bases, with 13 bases between them. CDR3 length equals 13 residues. Germline assignment: CDR1 MNHEY and CDR2 SVGAGI. CDR3 DNA: TGTGCCAGTCAGACAGATTTAAACACTGAAGCTTTCTTT. Its protein product is CASQTDLNTEAFF.

This chain joins TRBV9 and TRBJ1-2; tentative D call: TRBD1 (5 bases). CDR3 length: 17 residues. Germline V CDR1 and CDR2: SGDLS, YYNGEE. The ends were cut back, 2 bases at V and 1 base at J, with 18 bases in the middle. The CDR3 here is CASSVGGVHRSNYGYTF. In nucleotides, the CDR3 is TGTGCCAGCAGCGTGGGGGGGGTCCACAGGAGTAACTATGGCTACACCTTC.

The rearrangement uses TRBV5-8 and TRBJ1-1; D perhaps matches TRBD1 (5 bases). Looked up from germline, CDR1 is SGHTS and CDR2 is YDEGEE. This CDR3 is 14 amino acids long. Trimming shortened V by 0 bases and J by 5 bases, and 11 bases separated the two germline ends. DNA for the CDR3: TGTGCCAGCAGCTTGGCCGGGGGTCAGACTGAAGCTTTCTTT. Translated, it gives CASSLAGGQTEAFF. Looking up the rest from reference TRBV5-8 and TRBJ1-1 gives the full variable domain: EAGVTQSPTHLIKTRGQQATLRCSPISGHTSVYWYQQALGLGLQFLLWYDEGEERNRGNFPPRFSGRQFPNYSSELNVNALELEDSALYLCASSLAGGQTEAFFGQGTRLTVV.

The J gene is TRBJ1-1, the V gene TRBV5-1, with TRBD1 matching 8 bases. Germline V gives CDR1 SGHRS, CDR2 YFSETQ. There are 15 residues in the CDR3. The trim removed 4 bases at V and 1 base at J, leaving 6 bases unmatched. The CDR3 protein is CASSLGGTGNTEAFF. CDR3 DNA sequence: TGCGCCAGCAGCCTTGGGGGGACAGGGAACACTGAAGCTTTCTTT.

This clone occurred a few times. The chain recombines TRBV3-1 (or the pseudogene TRBV3-2) with TRBJ1-1; 7 bases map to TRBD1. The trim removed 4 bases at V and 1 base at J, leaving 3 bases unmatched. This CDR3 region has 14 residues. CDR1 is LGHDT, CDR2 YNNKEL, per germline (reference sequence). CDR3 nucleotide sequence: TGTGCCAGCAGCCCTTACAGGGGGAACACTGAAGCTTTCTTT. This sequence encodes CASSPYRGNTEAFF.

This chain connects TRBV29-1 to TRBJ1-1, with D unresolved. The CDR3 contains 13 residues. Trimming took off 6 bases at V and 2 bases at J, with 13 bases between the two ends. Germline loops: CDR1 SQVTM, CDR2 ANQGSEA. The CDR3 DNA reads as TGCAGCGTCGCGGGGAACCTTAACACTGAAGCTTTCTTT. It encodes CSVAGNLNTEAFF.

This clone was observed many times. V is TRBV27 and J is TRBJ1-1; D might be TRBD1 (6 bases). Trimming stripped 4 bases from V and 1 base from J, with 10 bases between. Germline CDR1 reads MNHEY; CDR2 reads SMNVEV (reference sequence). The length of the CDR3 is 14 residues. CDR3 protein: CASSSLTGNTEAFF. The CDR3 DNA reads as TGTGCCAGCAGTTCTTTGACAGGGAACACTGAAGCTTTCTTT.